Following are 7 T cell receptor beta chains from one sample sequenced in a study of identical twins. TCRdb passed the 5' RACE reads through MiXCR, listing each CDR3 protein once. The sample shows about 530,000 distinct CDR3 sequences, about a fifth of them seen only once. The same sample was also used in a study of yellow fever vaccine responses in identical twins.

Material: CD4+ T cells sorted from blood. These receptors originate from a woman between 18 and 30 years old in good health.

The V and J genes are TRBV24-1 and TRBJ2-3; D is possibly TRBD1 (6 bases). V was pared by 5 bases and J by 2 bases, with 13 bases between. From germline, CDR1 is KGHDR and CDR2 SFDVKD. The CDR3 covers 15 residues. CDR3 DNA: TGTGCCACCAGTGCCCGGGACATTCACACAGATACGCAGTATTTT. This encodes CATSARDIHTDTQYF.

This chain connects TRBV12-3 or TRBV12-4 to TRBJ2-1; D ambiguous. This CDR3 has 14 residues. Between the trimmed V and J ends, which lost 5 bases and 6 bases, there was a span of 14 bases. In DNA, the CDR3 is TGTGCCAGCAGTCTCCCCTTGAGTTTCAATGAGCAGTTCTTC. Amino acids: CASSLPLSFNEQFF.

This clonotype was seen only a few times. This sequence joins TRBV7-9 and TRBJ2-1; TRBD1 is a possible D gene (5 bases). V lost 7 bases, J lost 5 bases, and 15 bases lay in between. Germline loops: CDR1 SEHNR, CDR2 FQNEAQ (reference sequence). This CDR3 is 14 amino acids long. The CDR3: CASNHQDTHNEQFF. In DNA, the CDR3 is TGTGCCAGCAATCATCAGGACACTCACAATGAGCAGTTCTTC.

This clonotype was observed a handful of times. The chain has TRBV6-5 and TRBJ1-1; TRBD1 agrees at 8 bases. CDR3 length equals 14 residues. The germline V gene encodes CDR1 MNHEY and CDR2 SVGAGI. V shed 6 bases and J 4 bases; nucleotides not matched to a gene: 7. CDR3 residues: CASRYDRGSTEAFF. CDR3 nucleotide sequence: TGTGCCAGCAGATACGACAGGGGAAGCACTGAAGCTTTCTTT.

The rearrangement links TRBV7-8 to TRBJ2-7; 9 nucleotides align to TRBD1. This CDR3 contains 16 residues. Germline trimming cut 1 base from V and 4 bases from J; bases unmatched to any gene: 8. Germline V gene data show CDR1 as SGHVS and CDR2 as FQNEAQ. CDR3 protein: CASSLVWDRAMYEQYF. The CDR3 coding sequence is TGTGCCAGCAGCTTAGTTTGGGACAGGGCGATGTACGAGCAGTACTTC.

This clonotype has more than one count but fewer than ten. This rearrangement joins TRBV20-1 to TRBJ2-1; 10 bases match TRBD2. Germline lookup yields CDR1 DFQATT and CDR2 SNEGSKA (reference sequence). The CDR3 is 16 residues long. V lost 5 bases and J lost 2; bases outside the gene matches: 9. The CDR3: CSAPPRTSGAYNEQFF. CDR3 nucleotides: TGCAGTGCTCCCCCCCGAACTAGCGGGGCCTACAATGAGCAGTTCTTC.

This clonotype turned up a few times. The chain couples TRBV28 to TRBJ2-7; 11 bases match TRBD2. CDR1 and CDR2 from the germline V gene are MDHEN and SYDVKM. V shed 3 bases, J shed 0 bases, and the junction held 4 bases outside the gene matches. This CDR3 comprises 16 residues. The CDR3 DNA reads TGTGCCAGCAGTTTGTCCGGGACTAGCGGCTCCTACGAGCAGTACTTC. Translated: CASSLSGTSGSYEQYF.